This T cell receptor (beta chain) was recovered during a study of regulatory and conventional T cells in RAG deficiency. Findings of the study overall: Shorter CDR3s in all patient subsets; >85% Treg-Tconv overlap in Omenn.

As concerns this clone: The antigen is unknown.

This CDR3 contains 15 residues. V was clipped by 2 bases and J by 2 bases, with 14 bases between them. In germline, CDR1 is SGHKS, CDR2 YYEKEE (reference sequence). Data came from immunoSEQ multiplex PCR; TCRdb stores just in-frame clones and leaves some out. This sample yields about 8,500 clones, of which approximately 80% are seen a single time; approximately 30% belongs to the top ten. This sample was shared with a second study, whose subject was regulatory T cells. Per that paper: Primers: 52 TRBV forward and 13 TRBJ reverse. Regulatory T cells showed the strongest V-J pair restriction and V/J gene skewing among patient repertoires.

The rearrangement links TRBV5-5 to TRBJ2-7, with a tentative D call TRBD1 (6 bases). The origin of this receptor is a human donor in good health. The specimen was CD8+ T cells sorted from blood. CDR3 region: CASSFEQGVTYEQYF. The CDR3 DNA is TGTGCCAGCAGCTTCGAACAGGGTGTAACCTACGAGCAGTACTTC.